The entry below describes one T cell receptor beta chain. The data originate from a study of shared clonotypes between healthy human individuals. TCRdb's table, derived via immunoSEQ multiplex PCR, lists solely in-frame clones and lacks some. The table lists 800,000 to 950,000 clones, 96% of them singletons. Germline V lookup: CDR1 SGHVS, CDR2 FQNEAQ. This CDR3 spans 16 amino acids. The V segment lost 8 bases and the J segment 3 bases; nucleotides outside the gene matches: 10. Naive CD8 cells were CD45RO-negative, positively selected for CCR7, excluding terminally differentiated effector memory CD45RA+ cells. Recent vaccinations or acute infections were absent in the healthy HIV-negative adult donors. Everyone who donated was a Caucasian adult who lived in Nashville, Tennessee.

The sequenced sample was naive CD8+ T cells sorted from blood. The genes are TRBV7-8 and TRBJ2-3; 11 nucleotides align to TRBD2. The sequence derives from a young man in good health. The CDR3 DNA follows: TGTGCCAGCTCAGTGCTGACTAGCGGGAAGACAGATACGCAGTATTTT. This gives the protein CASSVLTSGKTDTQYF.